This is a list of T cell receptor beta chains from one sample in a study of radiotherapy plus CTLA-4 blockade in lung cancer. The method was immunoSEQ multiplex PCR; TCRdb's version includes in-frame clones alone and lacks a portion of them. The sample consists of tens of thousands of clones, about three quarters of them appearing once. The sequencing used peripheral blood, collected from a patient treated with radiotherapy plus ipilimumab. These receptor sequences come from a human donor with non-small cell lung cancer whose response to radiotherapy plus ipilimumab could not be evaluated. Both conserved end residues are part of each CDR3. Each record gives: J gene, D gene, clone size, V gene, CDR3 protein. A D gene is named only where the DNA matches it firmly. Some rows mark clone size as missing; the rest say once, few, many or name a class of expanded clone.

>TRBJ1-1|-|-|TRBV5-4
CASSLAGTNTEAFF
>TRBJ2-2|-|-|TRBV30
CAWSVGGTGELFF
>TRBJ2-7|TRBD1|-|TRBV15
CATSRKFLRTGDDEQYF
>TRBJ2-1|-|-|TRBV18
CASSPLGAGSYNEQFF
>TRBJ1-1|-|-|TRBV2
CASSVQGGTEAFF
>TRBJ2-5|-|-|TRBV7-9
CASSVREKETQYF
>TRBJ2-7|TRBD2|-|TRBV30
CAWGLAGTYEQYF
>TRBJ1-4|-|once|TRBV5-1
CASSDTGQTNEKLFF
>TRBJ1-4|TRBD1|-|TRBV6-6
CASSTGQDNFEKLFF
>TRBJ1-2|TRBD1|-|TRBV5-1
CASSSMEGRGRSNYGYTF
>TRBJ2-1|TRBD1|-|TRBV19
CASSIGDSNNEQFF
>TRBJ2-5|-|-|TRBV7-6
CASSDTNRGGVQETQYF
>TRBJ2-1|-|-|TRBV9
CASSVGLDNEQFF
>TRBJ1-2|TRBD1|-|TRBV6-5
CASSYARQGDGYTF
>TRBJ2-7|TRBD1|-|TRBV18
CASSQTTGGLTYEQYF
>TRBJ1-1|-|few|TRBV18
CASSPGAEGEAFF
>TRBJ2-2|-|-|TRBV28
CASKIQGGGTGELFF
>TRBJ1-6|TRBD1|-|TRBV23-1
CASSQCRDRKDTPLHF
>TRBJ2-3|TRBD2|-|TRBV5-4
CASSLARGGGRDTQYF
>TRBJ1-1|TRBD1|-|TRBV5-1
CASSLVRGLNTEAFF
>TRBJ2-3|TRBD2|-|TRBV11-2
CASSLGGSRTDTQYF
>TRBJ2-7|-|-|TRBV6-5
CASSRGQFYEQYF
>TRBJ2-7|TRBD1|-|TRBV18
CASSPSGQGFGEQYF
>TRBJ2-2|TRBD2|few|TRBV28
CASSPRTSGGHTGELFF
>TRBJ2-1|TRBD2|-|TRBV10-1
CATLEAGGLGNEQFF
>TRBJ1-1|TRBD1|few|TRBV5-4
CASSLGQGATEAFF
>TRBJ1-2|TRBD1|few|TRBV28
CAAQGGVDGYTF
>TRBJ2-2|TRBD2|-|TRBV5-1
CASSTNAGLQNTGELFF
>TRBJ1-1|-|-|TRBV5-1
CASSLQGNEAFF
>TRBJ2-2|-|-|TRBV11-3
CASSRTQGTGELFF
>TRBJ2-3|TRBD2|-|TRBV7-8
CASRRIGLAGRTDTQYF